This TCR beta chain emerged from a study of blood T cells in healthy people across ages. Study conclusions and caveats: Donor CMV infection status was unknown, possibly confounding age-related changes in expanded clonotypes.

Per individual sample, total RNA of at least 5.5 micrograms was extracted. CDR1 and CDR2 from the germline V gene are SEHNR and FQNEAQ (reference sequence). This CDR3 region has 14 residues. The V end was cut by 2 bases, the J end by 4 bases, with 11 bases between. For the second PCR, which ran for about 6 to 11 cycles, a sample-barcoded 5' primer and a J-beta primer mix were used. TCRdb reprocessed the 5' RACE reads with MiXCR, giving one entry per CDR3 protein. The sample has about 1.5 million distinct CDR3 sequences; approximately 42% are singletons. As concerns this clonotype: Its cognate antigen is unknown.

The chain carries TRBV7-9 and TRBJ1-1; the D gene is possibly TRBD1 (5 bases). The sample was blood. The clonotype originates from a woman aged 18-29 years in good health. Here the CDR3 reads CASSLTAGLTEAFF. CDR3 sequence (DNA): TGTGCCAGCAGCTTAACTGCGGGGCTCACTGAAGCTTTCTTT.